Listed below are T cell receptor beta chains from one sample, sequenced in a study of blood T cells in healthy people across ages. TCRdb reprocessed the 5' RACE reads via MiXCR and lists one record per CDR3 protein. The sample comprises over a million distinct CDR3 sequences, about 25% of which are singletons, and 0.65% to 0.75% rests with the top ten. This sample was also put to use in a study of T cells of mothers and their children.

The material sequenced was blood. The receptors derive from a girl aged 2 to 10 in good health. Both conserved end residues are part of each CDR3. The D gene is left open where the match is weak. Size tells how often a clone was seen (once, few, many) or the class of an expanded clone, and some rows leave it out.

>TRBV20-1|TRBD2|NA|15
CSVKTGRDGSYEQYF
>TRBV29-1|TRBD1|few|13
CSVKTGERYEQYF
>TRBV27|NA|NA|13
CASSLFSTSEQYF
>TRBV4-3|TRBD2|NA|17
CAGSQDFPSGGEETQYF
>TRBV4-3|NA|many|16
CASSQDWGGVEETQYF
>TRBV7-6|NA|few|14
CASSPEGLSDTQYF
>TRBV12-3/TRBV12-4|TRBD1|NA|15
CASSLGDRAFQPQHF
>TRBV10-3|NA|NA|13
CAISEGETYGDTF
>TRBV7-8|NA|NA|14
CASSLGDSPFEQYF
>TRBV7-2|NA|few|14
CASSRRSNYNEQFF
>TRBV2|TRBD2|NA|14
CASSESGDTDTQYF
>TRBV4-3|NA|NA|17
CASSQDFKTGPGETQYF
>TRBV7-6|TRBD1|few|15
CASSSRPGQGSPQHF
>TRBV12-3/TRBV12-4|NA|NA|11
CASRLWYEQYF
>TRBV12-5|TRBD2|few|20
CASGLSGRGLLDKSYNEQFF
>TRBV7-2|TRBD1|few|15
CASSRDGQGRYGYTF
>TRBV12-3/TRBV12-4|TRBD2|NA|14
CASSPGLGVNEQFF